The 24 T cell receptor beta chains below come from one sample, sequenced in a study of cytomegalovirus exposure and HLA in healthy donors. A multiplex PCR was run with 60 Vbeta primers and 13 Jbeta primers. Sequencing used immunoSEQ multiplex PCR; TCRdb keeps in-frame clones, though not all of them. The sample lists under 150,000 clones; almost 85% were seen once. Sequencing was performed on PBMCs. These receptors were obtained from a boy aged 2-9 years in good health and CMV-seronegative.

V and J are TRBV10-3 and TRBJ1-1; 7 bases agree with TRBD1. Losses at the gene ends were 10 bases for V and 0 bases for J; bases not matched to a gene: 11. CDR3 length: 15 amino acids. Germline V gene lookup returns CDR1 ENHRY and CDR2 SYGVKD. The CDR3 nucleotides read TGTGCCACCACTGCGGGACAGCGCATGAACACTGAAGCTTTCTTT. Residues: CATTAGQRMNTEAFF.

The chain has TRBV5-1 and TRBJ2-7; D possibly corresponds to TRBD2 (6 bases). V was trimmed by 5 bases and J by 3 bases, leaving 15 bases between them. There are 14 residues in the CDR3. Per germline, CDR1 SGHRS and CDR2 YFSETQ. This CDR3 reads CASREGPSSYEQYV. For the CDR3, the DNA is TGCGCCAGCAGGGAGGGGCCTAGCAGCTACGAGCAGTACGTC.

The chain recombines TRBV4-1 with TRBJ1-2, with D possibly matching TRBD1 (6 bases). Deletions cut 1 base from V and 11 bases from J, with 20 bases between. The CDR3 spans 15 residues. CDR1 MGHRA and CDR2 YSYEKL come from the germline V gene. The CDR3 region has the DNA TGCGCCAGCAGCCAAGTGCTCAGGGGCCACCCCATTTACACCTTC. It specifies CASSQVLRGHPIYTF.

This clone was seen a single time. CDR3 loop: CACGEWTGLNSPLHF. The CDR3 DNA is TGTGCCTGCGGCGAATGGACAGGGTTAAATTCACCCCTCCACTTT. The chain joins TRBV30 to TRBJ1-6, with TRBD1 matching over 8 bases. The CDR3 covers 15 residues. Per the germline V gene, CDR1 is GTSNPN and CDR2 is SVGIG (reference sequence). V was clipped by 6 bases and J by 7 bases; unmatched bases: 11. Filled out from reference TRBV30 and TRBJ1-6, the complete variable domain reads SQTIHQWPATLVQPVGSPLSLECTVEGTSNPNLYWYRQAAGRGLQLLFYSVGIGQISSEVPQNLSASRPQDRQFILSSKKLLLSDSGFYLCACGEWTGLNSPLHFGNGTRLTVT.

This clone has a single count. V is TRBV6-5 and J is TRBJ1-1, with 9 bases matching TRBD1. Germline V gene lookup returns CDR1 MNHEY and CDR2 SVGAGI. Trimming cost V 5 bases and J 5 bases; bases outside gene matches: 9. This CDR3 has 15 amino acids. Written as DNA, the CDR3 is TGTGCCAGCAGTCGCCCGACAGGGGGGGGGACTGAAGCTTTCTTT. Amino acids: CASSRPTGGGTEAFF.

The rearrangement joins TRBV5-1 to TRBJ2-4; D possibly corresponds to TRBD2 (5 bases). CDR1 and CDR2 (germline): SGHRS, YFSETQ. V gave up 1 base and J gave up 8 bases, with 10 bases separating them. The CDR3 length is 13 residues. The CDR3 nucleotides are TGCGCCAGCAGCTTGTTAGAGGAGGACATTCAGTACTTC. Its translation is CASSLLEEDIQYF.

The genes are TRBV6-1 and TRBJ2-7; D gene unclear. V lost 0 bases, J lost 1 base, and 10 bases lay in between. CDR1 and CDR2 (germline): MNHNS, SASEGT. The CDR3 runs to 15 residues. CDR3 in amino acids: CASSEAESDSYEQYF. CDR3 sequence (DNA): TGTGCCAGCAGTGAAGCGGAGTCGGATTCCTACGAGCAGTACTTC.

The chain is built from TRBV15 and TRBJ2-3; tentatively, D is TRBD2 (6 bases). In germline, CDR1 is LNHNV, CDR2 YYDKDF (reference sequence). The CDR3 sequence is 15 residues long. Trimming stripped 0 bases from V and 0 bases from J, with 7 bases between. The CDR3 DNA sequence: TGTGCCACCAGCAGAGATCGGGGGAGCACAGATACGCAGTATTTT. Its translation is CATSRDRGSTDTQYF.

This sequence joins TRBV6-5 and TRBJ2-7; D is unclear. This CDR3 has 14 amino acids. Germline lookup yields CDR1 MNHEY and CDR2 SVGAGI. With 0 bases removed from V and 0 bases from J, the gap between germline ends came to 6 bases. The CDR3: CASSYSPSSYEQYF. CDR3 coding DNA: TGTGCCAGCAGTTACTCCCCCAGCTCCTACGAGCAGTACTTC.

In nucleotides, the CDR3 is TGTGCCAGCAGCCCACCCGAGGTGCTCTCTGGGGCCAACGTCCTGACTTTC. As protein: CASSPPEVLSGANVLTF. The J gene is TRBJ2-6, the V gene TRBV9; D not resolved. The CDR3 sequence is 17 residues long. Trimming cost V 4 bases and J 0 bases, with 14 bases left between them. The germline CDR1 and CDR2 sequences are SGDLS and YYNGEE.

This clone ranks as medium-sized. The V and J genes are TRBV6-1 and TRBJ1-5; TRBD1 aligns across 10 bases. Germline trimming cut 1 base from V and 6 bases from J; bases unmatched to any gene: 12. This CDR3 spans 18 amino acids. CDR1 and CDR2 (germline): MNHNS, SASEGT. The CDR3 nucleotides are TGTGCCAGCAGTGAAGTGCCAGGGGACAGGGGCTCCAGTCAGCCCCAGCATTTT. Protein: CASSEVPGDRGSSQPQHF.

This sequence joins TRBV4-3 and TRBJ1-6, with TRBD1 as a possible D gene (5 bases). The CDR3 totals 16 residues. V lost 3 bases, J lost 9 bases, and 18 bases lay in between. Germline CDR1 reads LGHNA; CDR2 reads YSLEER. The CDR3 sequence is CASSHAGGDGSSPLHF. The DNA for the CDR3 is TGCGCCAGCAGCCACGCTGGGGGGGATGGAAGTTCACCCCTCCACTTT.

The chain is built from TRBV5-1 and TRBJ2-7; no definite D call. With 0 bases removed from V and 4 bases from J, the gap between germline ends came to 11 bases. Germline CDR1 reads SGHRS; CDR2 reads YFSETQ. The CDR3 runs to 14 residues. The CDR3 loop reads CASSLVGLEYEQYV. CDR3 coding DNA: TGCGCCAGCAGCTTGGTAGGTTTGGAGTACGAGCAGTACGTC.

V usage is TRBV30 and J usage is TRBJ2-2; 12 nucleotides align to TRBD2. The length of the CDR3 is 15 residues. Germline CDR1 is GTSNPN and CDR2 is SVGIG (reference sequence). After removal of 5 bases from V and 3 bases from J, the junction contained 4 bases not matched to a gene. DNA for the CDR3: TGTGCCTGGGTTCTAGCGGGGGGGCACACCGGGGAGCTGTTTTTT. Protein sequence: CAWVLAGGHTGELFF.

This clone appeared a few times. V gene TRBV6-1 combines with J gene TRBJ1-5, with 9 bases that match TRBD1. The CDR3 loop spans 16 amino acids. The V gene end was trimmed by 1 base and the J gene end by 4 bases; junction bases not matched to a gene: 5. The germline CDR1 and CDR2 sequences are MNHNS and SASEGT. CDR3 DNA sequence: TGTGCCAGCAGTGAAGGCCCGGGACAGGGAAATCAGCCCCAGCATTTT. This codes for CASSEGPGQGNQPQHF.

The chain couples TRBV5-1 to TRBJ2-3; TRBD2 agrees at 10 bases. The CDR3 runs to 17 residues. In germline, CDR1 is SGHRS, CDR2 YFSETQ. V lost 9 bases, J lost 6 bases, and 19 bases stayed unmatched. The CDR3 here is CATTPGRASGGRDTQYF. CDR3 bases: TGCGCCACCACCCCCGGGAGGGCTAGCGGGGGCCGGGATACGCAGTATTTT.

This clone appeared a single time. The CDR3, as DNA: TGTGCCAGCAGCTTGGTATACGGGTCCGAGCAGTACTTC. Translated, it gives CASSLVYGSEQYF. This sequence joins TRBV5-4 and TRBJ2-7; D is undetermined. The CDR3 is 13 amino acids. Trimming removed 0 bases from V and 6 bases from J, with 10 bases in between. Looked up from germline, CDR1 is SGHNT and CDR2 is YYREEE (reference sequence).

The chain has TRBV7-9 and TRBJ2-7; D ambiguous. V lost 6 bases and J lost 0, with 9 bases in between. In germline, CDR1 is SEHNR, CDR2 FQNEAQ (reference sequence). There are 13 residues in the CDR3. Here the CDR3 reads CASSYSGSYEQYF. The CDR3 nucleotides read TGTGCCAGCAGTTACTCGGGCTCCTACGAGCAGTACTTC.

In this sample, this clone turned up once. The genes are TRBV19 and TRBJ1-3, with D possibly TRBD1 on 5 matching bases. V lost 4 bases and J lost 1, with 11 bases in between. The germline V gene encodes CDR1 LNHDA and CDR2 SQIVND (reference sequence). The CDR3 is 15 amino acids. The chain's CDR3 is CASSTRVVSGNTIYF. CDR3 coding DNA: TGTGCCAGTAGTACCAGGGTGGTATCTGGAAACACCATATATTTT.

This clone was seen a few times. The rearrangement links TRBV15 to TRBJ2-2; D unresolved. Per the germline V gene, CDR1 is LNHNV and CDR2 is YYDKDF (reference sequence). This CDR3 contains 15 residues. The V end was cut by 3 bases, the J end by 1 base, with 9 bases between. CDR3 sequence: CATSSGEMNTGELFF. The CDR3 DNA follows: TGTGCCACCAGCAGCGGAGAAATGAACACCGGGGAGCTGTTTTTT.

This sequence joins TRBV27 and TRBJ2-3, with TRBD2 identical over 7 bases. Trimming took 3 bases from V and 5 from J; bases not matched to a gene: 8. The CDR3 covers 15 residues. The germline gives CDR1 MNHEY, CDR2 SMNVEV (reference sequence). The CDR3 DNA follows: TGTGCCAGCAGTTTGGGGGGAGGGCCTGGAGATACGCAGTATTTT. Amino acids: CASSLGGGPGDTQYF.

This clone was detected once. The rearrangement uses TRBV7-2 and TRBJ1-2; TRBD1 aligns across 7 bases. Germline CDR1 reads SGHTA; CDR2 reads FQGNSA. V lost 5 bases, J lost 8 bases, and 14 bases stayed unmatched. There are 15 residues in the CDR3. The CDR3: CASSHTDRQLGGYTF. CDR3 bases: TGTGCCAGCAGCCACACGGACAGGCAACTGGGGGGCTACACCTTC.

The chain uses TRBV29-1 and TRBJ1-2; TRBD1 is a possible D gene (6 bases). The CDR3 totals 12 residues. Between the trimmed V and J ends, which lost 8 bases and 5 bases, there was a span of 15 bases. The germline V gene has CDR1 SQVTM and CDR2 ANQGSEA. CDR3 in DNA: TGCAGCTACAGGGAAGCGGGGTATGGCTACACCTTC. This sequence encodes CSYREAGYGYTF.

The chain links TRBV12-5 to TRBJ1-4; 7 nucleotides align to TRBD1. With 2 bases clipped from V and 2 bases from J, the junction kept 5 bases outside the gene matches. This CDR3 has 16 amino acids. Germline V lookup: CDR1 LGHNT, CDR2 FRNRAP. CDR3 DNA: TGTGCTAGTGGTTTGCAGGGGGTTGGTACTAATGAAAAACTGTTTTTT. Encoded protein: CASGLQGVGTNEKLFF.